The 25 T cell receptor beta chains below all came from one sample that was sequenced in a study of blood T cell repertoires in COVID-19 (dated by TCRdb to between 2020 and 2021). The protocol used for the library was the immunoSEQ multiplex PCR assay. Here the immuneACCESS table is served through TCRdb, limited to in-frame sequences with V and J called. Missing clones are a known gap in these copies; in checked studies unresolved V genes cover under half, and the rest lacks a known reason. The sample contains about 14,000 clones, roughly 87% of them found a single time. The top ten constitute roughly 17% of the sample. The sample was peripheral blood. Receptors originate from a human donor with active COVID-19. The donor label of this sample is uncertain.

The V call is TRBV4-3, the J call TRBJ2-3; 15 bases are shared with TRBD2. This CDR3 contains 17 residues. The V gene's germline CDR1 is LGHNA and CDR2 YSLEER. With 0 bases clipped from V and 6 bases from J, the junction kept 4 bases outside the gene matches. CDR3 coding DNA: TGCGCCAGCAGCCAAGAGGGACTAGCGGGAGGCAGGGATACGCAGTATTTT. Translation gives CASSQEGLAGGRDTQYF.

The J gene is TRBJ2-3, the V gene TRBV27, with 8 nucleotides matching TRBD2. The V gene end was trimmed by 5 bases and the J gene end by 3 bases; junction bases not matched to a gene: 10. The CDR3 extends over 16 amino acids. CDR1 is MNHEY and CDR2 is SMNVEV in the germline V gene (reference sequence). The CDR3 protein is CASSPKLAVITDTQYF. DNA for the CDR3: TGTGCCAGCAGTCCCAAACTAGCGGTGATTACAGATACGCAGTATTTT.

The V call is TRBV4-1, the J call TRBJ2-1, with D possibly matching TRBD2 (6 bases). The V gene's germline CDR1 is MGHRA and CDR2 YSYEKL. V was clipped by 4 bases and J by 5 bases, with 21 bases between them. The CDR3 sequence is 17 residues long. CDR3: CASSPAPVAGINNEQFF. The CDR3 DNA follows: TGCGCCAGCAGCCCAGCCCCGGTGGCGGGGATTAACAATGAGCAGTTCTTC.

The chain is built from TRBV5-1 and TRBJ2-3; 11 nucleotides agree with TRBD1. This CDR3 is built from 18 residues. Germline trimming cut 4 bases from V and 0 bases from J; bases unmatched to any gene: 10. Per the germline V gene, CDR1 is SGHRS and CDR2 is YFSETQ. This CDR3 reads CASSIGQGAYSSTDTQYF. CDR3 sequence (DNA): TGCGCCAGCAGCATCGGACAGGGGGCCTATTCTAGCACAGATACGCAGTATTTT.

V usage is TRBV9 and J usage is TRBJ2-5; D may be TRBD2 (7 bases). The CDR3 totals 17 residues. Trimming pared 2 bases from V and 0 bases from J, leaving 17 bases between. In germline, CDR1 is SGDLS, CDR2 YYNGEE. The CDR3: CASSVLGGGLYQETQYF. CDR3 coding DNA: TGTGCCAGCAGCGTTCTCGGCGGGGGCCTGTACCAAGAGACCCAGTACTTC.

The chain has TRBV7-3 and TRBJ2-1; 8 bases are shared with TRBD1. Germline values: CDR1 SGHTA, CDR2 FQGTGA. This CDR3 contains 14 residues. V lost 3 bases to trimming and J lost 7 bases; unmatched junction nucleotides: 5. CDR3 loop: CASSLMQGANEQFF. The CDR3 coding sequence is TGTGCCAGCAGCTTGATGCAGGGGGCGAATGAGCAGTTCTTC.

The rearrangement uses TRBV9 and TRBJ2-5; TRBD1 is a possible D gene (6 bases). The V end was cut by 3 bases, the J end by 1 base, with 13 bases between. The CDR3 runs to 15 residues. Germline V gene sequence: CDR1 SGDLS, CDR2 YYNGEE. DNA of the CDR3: TGTGCCAGCAGCGGCCGTTGGACAGCCCAAGAGACCCAGTACTTC. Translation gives CASSGRWTAQETQYF.

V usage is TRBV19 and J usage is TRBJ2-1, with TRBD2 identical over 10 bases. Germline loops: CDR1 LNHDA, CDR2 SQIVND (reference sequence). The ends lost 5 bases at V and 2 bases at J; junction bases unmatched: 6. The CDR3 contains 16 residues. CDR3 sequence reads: CASSVSGRGTYNEQFF. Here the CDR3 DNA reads TGTGCCAGTAGTGTAAGCGGGAGGGGAACCTACAATGAGCAGTTCTTC.

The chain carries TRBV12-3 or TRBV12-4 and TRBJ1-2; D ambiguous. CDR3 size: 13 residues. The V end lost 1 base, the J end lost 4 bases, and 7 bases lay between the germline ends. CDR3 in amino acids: CASSLEAIYGYTF. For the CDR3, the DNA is TGTGCCAGCAGTTTAGAAGCTATCTATGGCTACACCTTC.

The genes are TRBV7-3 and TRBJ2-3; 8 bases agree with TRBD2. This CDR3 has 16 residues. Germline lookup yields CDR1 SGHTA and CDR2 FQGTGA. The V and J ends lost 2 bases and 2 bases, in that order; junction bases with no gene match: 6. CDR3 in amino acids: CASSLLAGGITDTQYF. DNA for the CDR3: TGTGCCAGCAGCTTACTTGCGGGGGGAATCACAGATACGCAGTATTTT.

The DNA of the CDR3 is TGTGCCAGCAGTCCGGACAGGGGAACCGGCTACACCTTC. Encoded protein: CASSPDRGTGYTF. The chain joins TRBV12-3 or TRBV12-4 to TRBJ1-2, with TRBD1 identical over 9 bases. The CDR3 contains 13 residues. Trimming at V came to 5 bases and at J to 8 bases, leaving 6 bases not matched to a gene.

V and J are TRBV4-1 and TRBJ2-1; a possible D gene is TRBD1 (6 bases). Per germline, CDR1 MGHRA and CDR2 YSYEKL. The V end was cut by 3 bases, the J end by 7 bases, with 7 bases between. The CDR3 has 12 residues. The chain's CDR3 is CASSQGANEQFF. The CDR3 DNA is TGCGCCAGCAGCCAGGGGGCAAATGAGCAGTTCTTC.

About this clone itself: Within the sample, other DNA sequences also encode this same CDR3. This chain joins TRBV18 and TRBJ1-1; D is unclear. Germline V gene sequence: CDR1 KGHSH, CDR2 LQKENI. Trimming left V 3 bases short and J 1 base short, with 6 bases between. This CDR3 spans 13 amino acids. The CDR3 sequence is CASSPTGNTEAFF. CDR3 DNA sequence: TGTGCCAGCTCACCGACGGGGAACACTGAAGCTTTCTTT. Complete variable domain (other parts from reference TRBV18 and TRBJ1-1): NAGVMQNPRHLVRRRGQEARLRCSPMKGHSHVYWYRQLPEEGLKFMVYLQKENIIDESGMPKERFSAEFPKEGPSILRIQQVVRGDSAAYFCASSPTGNTEAFFGQGTRLTVV.

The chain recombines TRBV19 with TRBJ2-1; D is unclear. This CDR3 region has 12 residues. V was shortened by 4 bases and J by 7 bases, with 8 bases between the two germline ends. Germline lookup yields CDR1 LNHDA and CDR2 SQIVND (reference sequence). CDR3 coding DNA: TGTGCCAGTAGTAACGATCGGAATGAGCAGTTCTTC. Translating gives CASSNDRNEQFF.

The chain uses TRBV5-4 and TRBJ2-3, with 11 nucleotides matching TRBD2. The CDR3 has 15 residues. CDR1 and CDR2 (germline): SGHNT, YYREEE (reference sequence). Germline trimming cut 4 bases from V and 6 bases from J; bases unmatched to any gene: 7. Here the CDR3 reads CASSNRLAGRDTQYF. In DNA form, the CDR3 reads TGTGCCAGCAGCAACCGACTAGCGGGAAGGGATACGCAGTATTTT.

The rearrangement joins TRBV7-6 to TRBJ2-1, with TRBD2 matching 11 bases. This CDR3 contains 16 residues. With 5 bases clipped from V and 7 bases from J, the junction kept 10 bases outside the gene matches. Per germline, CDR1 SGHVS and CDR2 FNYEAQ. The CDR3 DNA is TGTGCCAGCAGCCCGAAACTAGCGGGAGTTTGGAATGAGCAGTTCTTC. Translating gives CASSPKLAGVWNEQFF.

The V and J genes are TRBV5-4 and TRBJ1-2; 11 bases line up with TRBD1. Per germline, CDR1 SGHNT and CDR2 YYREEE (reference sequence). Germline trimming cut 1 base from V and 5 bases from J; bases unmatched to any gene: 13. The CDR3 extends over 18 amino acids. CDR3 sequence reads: CASSLSGPGQGVLYGYTF. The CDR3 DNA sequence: TGTGCCAGCAGCTTGTCTGGCCCGGGACAGGGGGTTTTATATGGCTACACCTTC.

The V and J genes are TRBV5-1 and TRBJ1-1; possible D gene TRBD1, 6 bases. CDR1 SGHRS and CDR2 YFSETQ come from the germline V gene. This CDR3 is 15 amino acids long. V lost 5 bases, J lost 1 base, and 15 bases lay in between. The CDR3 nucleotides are TGCGCCAGCAGACGCCAAACAGGGTCGAACACTGAAGCTTTCTTT. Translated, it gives CASRRQTGSNTEAFF.

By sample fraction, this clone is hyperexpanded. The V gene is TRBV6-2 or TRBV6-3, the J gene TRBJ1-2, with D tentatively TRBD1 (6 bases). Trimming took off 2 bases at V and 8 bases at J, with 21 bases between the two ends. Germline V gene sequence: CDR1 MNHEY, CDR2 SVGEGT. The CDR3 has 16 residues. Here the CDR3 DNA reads TGTGCCAGCAGTTACCTTACGGGGGGCCCGTTGGGAGGCTACACCTTC. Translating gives CASSYLTGGPLGGYTF.

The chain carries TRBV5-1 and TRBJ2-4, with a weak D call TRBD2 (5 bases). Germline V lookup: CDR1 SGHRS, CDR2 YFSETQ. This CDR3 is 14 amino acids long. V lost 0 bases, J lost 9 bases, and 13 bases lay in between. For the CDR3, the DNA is TGCGCCAGCAGCTTGGGCAACTTAGAGGGCATTCAGTACTTC. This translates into CASSLGNLEGIQYF.

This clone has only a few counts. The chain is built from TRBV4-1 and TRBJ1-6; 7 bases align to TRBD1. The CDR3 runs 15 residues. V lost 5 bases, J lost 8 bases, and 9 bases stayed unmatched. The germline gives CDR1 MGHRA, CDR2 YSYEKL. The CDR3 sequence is CASSDRQGSDSPLHF. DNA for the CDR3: TGCGCCAGCAGCGACCGACAGGGTAGCGATTCACCCCTCCACTTT.

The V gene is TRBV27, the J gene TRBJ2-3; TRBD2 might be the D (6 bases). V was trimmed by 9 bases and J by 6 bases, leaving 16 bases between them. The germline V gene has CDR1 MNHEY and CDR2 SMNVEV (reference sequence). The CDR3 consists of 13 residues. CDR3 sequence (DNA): TGTGCCAGTTCGCGGGGTATTGGTGATACGCAGTATTTT. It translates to CASSRGIGDTQYF.

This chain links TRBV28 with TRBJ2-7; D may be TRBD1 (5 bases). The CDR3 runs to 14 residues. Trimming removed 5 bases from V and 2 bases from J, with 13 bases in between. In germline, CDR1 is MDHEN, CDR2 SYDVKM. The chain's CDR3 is CASSQSDRAYEQYF. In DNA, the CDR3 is TGTGCCAGCAGTCAATCAGACAGAGCCTACGAGCAGTACTTC. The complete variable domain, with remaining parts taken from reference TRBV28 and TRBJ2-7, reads DVKVTQSSRYLVKRTGEKVFLECVQDMDHENMFWYRQDPGLGLRLIYFSYDVKMKEKGDIPEGYSVSREKKERFSLILESASTNQTSMYLCASSQSDRAYEQYFGPGTRLTVT.

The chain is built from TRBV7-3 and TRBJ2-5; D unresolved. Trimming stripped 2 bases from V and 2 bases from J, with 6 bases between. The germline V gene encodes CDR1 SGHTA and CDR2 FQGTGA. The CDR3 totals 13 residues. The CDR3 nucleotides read TGTGCCAGCAGCTTAGAACAACAAGAGACCCAGTACTTC. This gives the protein CASSLEQQETQYF.

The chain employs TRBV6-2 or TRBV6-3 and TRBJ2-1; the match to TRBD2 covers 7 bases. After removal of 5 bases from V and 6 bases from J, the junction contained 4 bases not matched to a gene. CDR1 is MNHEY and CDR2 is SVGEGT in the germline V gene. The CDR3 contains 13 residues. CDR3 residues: CASSRDYLNEQFF. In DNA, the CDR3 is TGTGCCAGCAGTAGGGACTATCTCAATGAGCAGTTCTTC.